The text below deals with one TCR beta chain. The data were taken from a study of technical replicates of blood from a few donors. Assay used: immunoSEQ multiplex PCR; TCRdb lists only in-frame clones, some missing. The data show roughly 76,000 clones, 86% seen once. CDR1 is LNHDA and CDR2 is SQIVND in the germline V gene (reference sequence). The CDR3 length is 14 residues. Trimming took 7 bases from V and 6 from J, leaving 15 bases between them. The chain combines TRBV19 with TRBJ1-4; a weak D match, TRBD1 (5 bases). The source material was PBMCs. The source is a human donor in good health. Some clones in this sample may be carry-over from other donors' samples. CDR3 in DNA: TGTGCCAGTAATACCCCCAGGGTAGATGAAAAACTGTTTTTT. It is translated as CASNTPRVDEKLFF. Drawing the rest from reference TRBV19 and TRBJ1-4, the complete variable domain is DGGITQSPKYLFRKEGQNVTLSCEQNLNHDAMYWYRQDPGQGLRLIYYSQIVNDFQKGDIAEGYSVSREKKESFPLTVTSAQKNPTAFYLCASNTPRVDEKLFFGSGTQLSVL.